The 21 T cell receptor beta chains below were found in one sample sequenced in a study of T-cell reconstitution after alpha-beta-depleted transplantation in children. Molecular barcoding with unique molecular identifiers was used for the TCRbeta library. TCRdb called the PCR reads again in MiXCR, with one record for every CDR3 protein. The sample records 600,000 to 700,000 distinct CDR3 sequences, approximately 16% being singletons. The sequencing used PBMCs from the stem cell graft donor, collected from the stem cell graft. The receptors stem from a human donor who donated a stem cell graft to a child with acute myeloid leukemia.

The chain combines TRBV15 with TRBJ2-3; 12 nucleotides line up with TRBD1. Germline loops: CDR1 LNHNV, CDR2 YYDKDF (reference sequence). V lost 2 bases, J lost 6 bases, and 18 bases stayed unmatched. The CDR3 consists of 20 residues. The DNA of the CDR3 is TGTGCCACCAGCAGATCATTTGGAATCCGGGACAGGGGGCAGGTCGATACGCAGTATTTT. It specifies CATSRSFGIRDRGQVDTQYF.

The chain has TRBV20-1 and TRBJ2-7; a weak D match, TRBD2 (6 bases). V was cut by 7 bases and J by 3 bases, with 19 bases left in between. The CDR3 runs 14 residues. Germline CDR1 DFQATT, CDR2 SNEGSKA (reference sequence). The CDR3 region is CSVTPSGAGYEQYV. In DNA form, the CDR3 reads TGCAGTGTTACCCCTTCGGGAGCCGGCTACGAGCAGTACGTC.

This clonotype was seen repeatedly, ten times or more. The rearrangement joins TRBV20-1 to TRBJ1-5; D not certain. Per germline, CDR1 DFQATT and CDR2 SNEGSKA (reference sequence). The CDR3 consists of 16 residues. The V gene lost 0 bases and the J gene lost 1 base, with 13 bases spanning the gap. CDR3 bases: TGCAGTGCTAGAGATGGTAAAGGGTTCAGCAATCAGCCCCAGCATTTT. Its protein product is CSARDGKGFSNQPQHF.

This clonotype was recorded many times. The CDR3 spells CASSLWPRGGTGELFF. The CDR3 DNA is TGTGCCAGCAGCTTGTGGCCCAGGGGAGGGACCGGGGAGCTGTTTTTT. The chain couples TRBV5-6 to TRBJ2-2; the D gene is possibly TRBD2 (7 bases). The V gene lost 1 base and the J gene lost 5 bases, with 15 bases spanning the gap. Germline V lookup: CDR1 SGHDT, CDR2 YYEEEE. CDR3 length: 16 residues. The variable domain in full, with the rest retrieved from reference TRBV5-6 and TRBJ2-2, is DAGVTQSPTHLIKTRGQQVTLRCSPKSGHDTVSWYQQALGQGPQFIFQYYEEEERQRGNFPDRFSGHQFPNYSSELNVNALLLGDSALYLCASSLWPRGGTGELFFGEGSRLTVL.

The table lists this clonotype with many counts. The chain couples TRBV12-5 to TRBJ2-7; D not resolved. The CDR3 covers 12 residues. The germline gives CDR1 LGHNT, CDR2 FRNRAP. V dropped 1 base and J dropped 6 bases, with 7 bases sitting between them. CDR3 amino acids: CASGLAPPEQYF. CDR3 in DNA: TGTGCTAGTGGTTTGGCCCCTCCCGAGCAGTACTTC.

This clonotype was found once. The chain joins TRBV7-8 to TRBJ2-1, with TRBD1 matching 9 bases. CDR1 SGHVS and CDR2 FQNEAQ come from the germline V gene. The CDR3 sequence is 14 residues long. After removal of 0 bases from V and 8 bases from J, the junction contained 2 bases not matched to a gene. Here the CDR3 reads CASSLATGGYEQFF. In nucleotides, the CDR3 is TGTGCCAGCAGCTTAGCTACAGGGGGCTATGAGCAGTTCTTC.

The chain uses TRBV7-9 and TRBJ1-2, with D possibly being TRBD1 (5 bases). The CDR3 is 15 residues long. Trimming removed 5 bases at V and 2 bases at J, with 15 bases between. Germline loops: CDR1 SEHNR, CDR2 FQNEAQ (reference sequence). The CDR3 bases are TGTGCCAGCAGCCTTCCGGACACGAAAAACTATGGCTACACCTTC. It is translated as CASSLPDTKNYGYTF.

In this sample, this clonotype turned up a few times. The gene calls are TRBV29-1 and TRBJ1-2, with 9 bases matching TRBD1. This CDR3 has 13 residues. Germline lookup yields CDR1 SQVTM and CDR2 ANQGSEA. J lost 6 bases, V lost 5 bases, and 7 bases had no gene match. The CDR3 region has the DNA TGCAGCGTTTTTACAGGGGGCGCAAATGGCTACACCTTC. Protein sequence: CSVFTGGANGYTF.

The chain has TRBV27 and TRBJ1-5; D is uncertain. From germline, CDR1 is MNHEY and CDR2 SMNVEV (reference sequence). This CDR3 is built from 15 residues. Trimming pared 9 bases from V and 0 bases from J, leaving 15 bases between. CDR3 loop: CASGMTPYSNQPQHF. CDR3 sequence (DNA): TGTGCCAGTGGAATGACACCGTATAGCAATCAGCCCCAGCATTTT.

This clonotype was picked up many times. The V call is TRBV12-3 or TRBV12-4, the J call TRBJ1-1; D call uncertain. The CDR3 is made up of 12 amino acids. The V gene lost 3 bases and the J gene lost 6 bases, with 8 bases spanning the gap. Written as DNA, the CDR3 is TGTGCCAGCAGTTTCCGCCAGCCTGAAGCTTTCTTT. It codes for CASSFRQPEAFF.

This clonotype has more than one count but fewer than ten. CDR3 amino acids: CASVSRTGADTQYF. The CDR3 DNA follows: TGTGCCAGCGTGTCGCGGACAGGAGCAGATACGCAGTATTTT. The chain has TRBV6-4 and TRBJ2-3, with 7 bases matching TRBD1. The V and J ends lost 8 bases and 4 bases, in that order; junction bases with no gene match: 9. The CDR3 covers 14 residues. CDR1 MRHNA and CDR2 SNTAGT come from the germline V gene.

A note on this clonotype: A junction boundary mismatches the germline segment, possibly from a read error. This sequence joins TRBV27 and TRBJ1-5; TRBD1 might be the D (6 bases). This CDR3 region has 15 residues. CDR1 is MNHEY, CDR2 SMNVEV, per germline (reference sequence). DNA for the CDR3: TGTGCCAGCAGTTTGCAGGGACATAGCAATCAGCCCCATCATTTT. It translates to CASSLQGHSNQPHHF.

Ten or more counts support this clonotype. This chain joins TRBV6-1 and TRBJ2-7; TRBD2 is a possible D gene (6 bases). Germline V gene data show CDR1 as MNHNS and CDR2 as SASEGT. The CDR3 runs 18 residues. V was shortened by 5 bases and J by 4 bases, with 27 bases between the two germline ends. CDR3 bases: TGTGCCAGCAGTCAGGAGGGCCTACCACCACCTGGGGCTTACGAGCAGTACTTC. Amino acids: CASSQEGLPPPGAYEQYF.

This clonotype has just a few counts. The genes are TRBV7-3 and TRBJ1-5; D gene ambiguous. The CDR3 has 15 amino acids. V dropped 6 bases and J dropped 0 bases, with 12 bases sitting between them. Per germline, CDR1 SGHTA and CDR2 FQGTGA. CDR3 sequence: CASSHRGNSNQPQHF. The CDR3 coding sequence is TGTGCCAGCAGTCACCGAGGGAATAGCAATCAGCCCCAGCATTTT.

This rearrangement joins TRBV15 to TRBJ2-5; TRBD1 or TRBD2 may be the D gene (5 bases each). Germline assignment: CDR1 LNHNV and CDR2 YYDKDF (reference sequence). V shed 1 base and J shed 4 bases, with 19 bases lying between them. The CDR3 runs 17 residues. CDR3 sequence: CATSRVREVLGVETQYF. The CDR3 DNA follows: TGTGCCACCAGCAGAGTCAGAGAAGTACTAGGGGTAGAGACCCAGTACTTC.

This rearrangement joins TRBV16 to TRBJ1-5, with a tentative D call TRBD1 (6 bases). This CDR3 is built from 14 residues. The V gene lost 7 bases and the J gene lost 3 bases, with 13 bases spanning the gap. Looked up from germline, CDR1 is KGHSY and CDR2 is FQNENV. This chain's CDR3 is CASTFEGDNQPQHF. For the CDR3, the DNA is TGTGCCAGCACCTTCGAGGGGGACAATCAGCCCCAGCATTTT.

In this sample, this clonotype turned up many times. V is TRBV29-1 and J is TRBJ2-7, with 12 bases matching TRBD2. V lost 5 bases, J lost 5 bases, and 4 bases stayed unmatched. This CDR3 spans 13 amino acids. Germline V CDR1 and CDR2: SQVTM, ANQGSEA. CDR3 in amino acids: CSVLAGGPHEQYF. CDR3 in DNA: TGCAGCGTTCTAGCGGGGGGGCCCCACGAGCAGTACTTC.

This clonotype was counted ten times or more. V is TRBV12-3 or TRBV12-4 and J is TRBJ2-2; D unresolved. The CDR3 spans 14 residues. Trimming took 7 bases from V and 4 from J, leaving 13 bases between them. This CDR3 reads CASKRTEVTGELFF. The CDR3 DNA is TGTGCCAGCAAACGGACCGAAGTCACCGGGGAGCTGTTTTTT.

This clonotype has a count of ten or more. The chain is built from TRBV27 and TRBJ2-7, with D possibly being TRBD2 (7 bases). The CDR3 runs 15 residues. The germline V gene encodes CDR1 MNHEY and CDR2 SMNVEV (reference sequence). The V and J ends lost 5 bases and 4 bases respectively, with 18 bases between them. CDR3 in amino acids: CASSPWEGDMYEQYF. In DNA form, the CDR3 reads TGTGCCAGCAGTCCGTGGGAGGGGGATATGTACGAGCAGTACTTC.

This rearrangement joins TRBV24-1 to TRBJ2-5; 10 bases agree with TRBD2. The ends lost 4 bases at V and 3 bases at J; junction bases unmatched: 10. The CDR3 runs 17 residues. Per the germline V gene, CDR1 is KGHDR and CDR2 is SFDVKD. The chain's CDR3 is CATSDPQSGGAEETQYF. CDR3 nucleotides: TGTGCCACCAGTGACCCCCAGAGCGGGGGGGCCGAAGAGACCCAGTACTTC.

This clonotype was detected many times. The chain uses TRBV4-3 and TRBJ1-4; TRBD1 matches 10 bases. The junction had 3 bases not matched to a gene; V was cut back by 0 bases and J by 5 bases. The CDR3 has 16 amino acids. Germline V CDR1 and CDR2: LGHNA, YSLEER. In DNA, the CDR3 is TGCGCCAGCAGCCAAGATATGGGACAGGGGAATGAAAAACTGTTTTTT. Translating gives CASSQDMGQGNEKLFF.